This T cell receptor (beta chain) was retrieved from a study of CD8 T cells in ankylosing spondylitis. Study results and caveats: The study looked at matched synovial fluid samples from ankylosing spondylitis patients. Disease-linked clones were reported to be significantly enriched there. A TCR beta motif of roughly 8 highly homologous variants seemed to mark ankylosing spondylitis blood.

Making the TCR beta libraries involved quantitative 5'-RACE with molecular barcodes. MiXCR, run by TCRdb on the 5' RACE reads, gives a single entry per CDR3 protein. The sample has more than 600,000 distinct CDR3 sequences; around 20% are singletons. This clonotype has more than one count but fewer than ten. The antigen is not known. CDR3 length: 13 residues. Germline loops: CDR1 SQVTM, CDR2 ANQGSEA. V gave up 6 bases and J gave up 4 bases, with 14 bases separating them. Sequenced input: blood, either unsorted or a sorted T cell fraction (not recorded which). The chain uses TRBV29-1 and TRBJ2-3, with D possibly being TRBD2 (5 bases). This sequence was found in a male donor with ankylosing spondylitis. CDR3 protein: CSVWSRRADTQYF. The CDR3, as DNA: TGCAGCGTCTGGTCTCGGCGGGCAGATACGCAGTATTTT.